The 14 T cell receptor beta chains presented below share a single source sample, sequenced in a study of blood T cells in healthy people across ages. With a J-beta primer mix and a sample-barcoded 5' primer, a second PCR ran about 6 to 11 cycles. TCRdb redid the calling of the 5' RACE reads with MiXCR, one entry per CDR3 protein. The sample shows approximately 1.5 million distinct CDR3 sequences, approximately 39% of them seen only once. The material sequenced was blood. These receptors all stem from a woman in her late teens or twenties in good health.

Notes on this clonotype: A junction boundary mismatches the germline segment, possibly from a read error. V and J are TRBV10-3 and TRBJ2-1; 11 bases align to TRBD2. Germline-derived CDR1 and CDR2 are ENHRY and SYGVKD. The CDR3 runs 14 residues. DNA of the CDR3: TGTGCCTTCAGTGAGACTAGCGGGGACCCTGAGCAGTTCTTC. This gives the protein CAFSETSGDPEQFF.

Comments on this clonotype: A much larger clonotype is one base distant, so this may be a read error. This chain joins TRBV7-9 and TRBJ2-5, with D perhaps matching TRBD1 or TRBD2 (6 bases each). Germline assignment: CDR1 SEHNR and CDR2 FQNEAQ (reference sequence). V lost 3 bases, J lost 11 bases, and 22 bases lay in between. The CDR3 contains 15 residues. The CDR3 coding sequence is TGTGCCAGCAGCTTTGTCGGGGGCGCCGGCAATGAGCAGTACTTC. Translation gives CASSFVGGAGNEQYF. The full variable domain, its missing parts supplied by reference TRBV7-9 and TRBJ2-5, is DTGVSQNPRHKITKRGQNVTFRCDPISEHNRLYWYRQTLGQGPEFLTYFQNEAQLEKSRLLSDRFSAERPKGSFSTLEIQRTEQGDSAMYLCASSFVGGAGNEQYFGPGTRLLVL.

In its sample, this clonotype was seen a few times. The chain combines TRBV24-1 with TRBJ1-6; D may be TRBD1 (5 bases). Germline loops: CDR1 KGHDR, CDR2 SFDVKD. V was pared by 10 bases and J by 0 bases, with 6 bases between. CDR3 length equals 13 residues. DNA of the CDR3: TGTGCCACGGGGGGCTCCTATAATTCACCCCTCCACTTT. Its protein product is CATGGSYNSPLHF.

The gene calls are TRBV5-5 and TRBJ1-5; D remains unclear. The V end lost 0 bases, the J end lost 6 bases, and 13 bases lay between the germline ends. CDR3 length: 15 amino acids. CDR1 SGHKS and CDR2 YYEKEE come from the germline V gene (reference sequence). The DNA for the CDR3 is TGTGCCAGCAGCTTGGCCAGCGGTCCCGGTCAGCCCCAGCATTTT. Translating it yields CASSLASGPGQPQHF. Variable domain in full (rest from reference TRBV5-5 and TRBJ1-5): DAGVTQSPTHLIKTRGQQVTLRCSPISGHKSVSWYQQVLGQGPQFIFQYYEKEERGRGNFPDRFSARQFPNYSSELNVNALLLGDSALYLCASSLASGPGQPQHFGDGTRLSIL.

The V and J genes are TRBV20-1 and TRBJ1-1, with 8 bases identical to TRBD1. The CDR3 extends over 14 amino acids. V shed 2 bases, J shed 1 base, and the junction held 3 bases outside the gene matches. Germline V CDR1 and CDR2: DFQATT, SNEGSKA (reference sequence). CDR3 nucleotides: TGCAGTGCTAGATCGACAGGGGCGAACACTGAAGCTTTCTTT. Amino acids: CSARSTGANTEAFF.

The CDR3 here is CASSLGGKGNTIYF. The CDR3 region has the DNA TGTGCCAGCAGCCTAGGAGGAAAAGGAAACACCATATATTTT. The V and J genes are TRBV4-2 and TRBJ1-3; no definite D call. The CDR3 has 14 residues. Germline CDR1 is LGHNA and CDR2 is YNFKEQ. Between the trimmed V and J ends, which lost 4 bases and 4 bases, there was a span of 11 bases.

This rearrangement joins TRBV12-3 or TRBV12-4 to TRBJ2-2; no reliable D call. This CDR3 comprises 13 residues. V was cut by 6 bases and J by 3 bases, with 8 bases left in between. The CDR3 here is CASRKAYTGELFF. The DNA for the CDR3 is TGTGCCAGCAGGAAGGCTTACACCGGGGAGCTGTTTTTT.

The chain uses TRBV27 and TRBJ2-7, with a weak D call TRBD1 (5 bases). V gave up 3 bases and J gave up 3 bases, with 12 bases separating them. The germline CDR1 and CDR2 sequences are MNHEY and SMNVEV (reference sequence). The CDR3 extends over 14 amino acids. The CDR3 spells CASSLAGMNYEQYF. CDR3 in DNA: TGTGCCAGCAGTTTGGCAGGGATGAACTACGAGCAGTACTTC.

The chain uses TRBV27 and TRBJ1-5; no clear D. The CDR3 sequence is 16 residues long. Germline V gives CDR1 MNHEY, CDR2 SMNVEV (reference sequence). Between the trimmed V and J ends, which lost 6 bases and 2 bases, there was a span of 17 bases. CDR3 protein: CASSLKAHGGNQPQHF. CDR3 nucleotide sequence: TGTGCCAGCAGCCTAAAAGCGCATGGGGGCAATCAGCCCCAGCATTTT.

This rearrangement joins TRBV13 to TRBJ2-4, with 9 bases matching TRBD2. The CDR3 loop spans 15 amino acids. Unmatched junction bases numbered 15, after V lost 5 bases and J lost 13 bases. CDR1 is PRHDT, CDR2 FYEKMQ, per germline (reference sequence). DNA for the CDR3: TGTGCCAGCAGCCCCCGGACTAGCGAGATTTGGCAGCAGTACTTC. Its protein product is CASSPRTSEIWQQYF.

This clonotype was counted between two and nine times. The chain links TRBV7-2 to TRBJ2-3; 8 nucleotides align to TRBD2. This CDR3 is 14 amino acids long. Looked up from germline, CDR1 is SGHTA and CDR2 is FQGNSA. After removal of 5 bases from V and 6 bases from J, the junction contained 7 bases not matched to a gene. The CDR3 DNA sequence: TGTGCCAGCAGCAATCTAGCGGGTGCTGATACGCAGTATTTT. This translates into CASSNLAGADTQYF. Using reference TRBV7-2 and TRBJ2-3 for the parts outside the CDR3, the full variable domain is GAGVSQSPSNKVTEKGKDVELRCDPISGHTALYWYRQSLGQGLEFLIYFQGNSAPDKSGLPSDRFSAERTGGSVSTLTIQRTQQEDSAVYLCASSNLAGADTQYFGPGTRLTVL.

CDR3: CASSASRGSRTEAFF. The CDR3 DNA reads as TGTGCCAGCAGTGCAAGCAGGGGCAGCCGTACTGAAGCTTTCTTT. This chain joins TRBV6-1 and TRBJ1-1; perhaps TRBD1 as D (6 bases). The CDR3 is 15 residues long. Germline lookup yields CDR1 MNHNS and CDR2 SASEGT. V lost 4 bases and J lost 5, with 17 bases in between.

CDR3 residues: CASKTTGNTEAFF. The CDR3 DNA reads as TGTGCCAGCAAAACCACGGGGAACACTGAAGCTTTCTTT. The rearrangement uses TRBV6-1 and TRBJ1-1; no definite D call. The CDR3 consists of 13 residues. Trimming removed 7 bases from V and 1 base from J, with 10 bases in between. Germline assignment: CDR1 MNHNS and CDR2 SASEGT.

The chain has TRBV6-1 and TRBJ2-3; the match to TRBD2 covers 8 bases. J lost 0 bases, V lost 2 bases, and 7 bases had no gene match. Per germline, CDR1 MNHNS and CDR2 SASEGT. This CDR3 spans 17 amino acids. The CDR3 protein is CASSEWGLGVSTDTQYF. The DNA for the CDR3 is TGTGCCAGCAGTGAATGGGGACTAGGGGTTAGCACAGATACGCAGTATTTT.